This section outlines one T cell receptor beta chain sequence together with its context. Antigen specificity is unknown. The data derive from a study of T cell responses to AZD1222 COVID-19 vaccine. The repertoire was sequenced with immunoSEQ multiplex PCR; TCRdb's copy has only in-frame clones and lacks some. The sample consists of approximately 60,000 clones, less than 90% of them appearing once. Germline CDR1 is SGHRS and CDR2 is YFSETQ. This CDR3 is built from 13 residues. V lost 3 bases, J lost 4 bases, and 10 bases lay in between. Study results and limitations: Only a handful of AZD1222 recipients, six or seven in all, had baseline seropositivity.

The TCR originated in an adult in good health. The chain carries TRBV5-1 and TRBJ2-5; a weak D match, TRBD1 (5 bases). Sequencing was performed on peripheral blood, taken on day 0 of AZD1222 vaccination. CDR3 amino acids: CASSWGGGETQYF. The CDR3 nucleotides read TGCGCCAGCAGCTGGGGCGGTGGAGAGACCCAGTACTTC.